This T cell receptor beta chain is from a study of CD8+CD57+ T cells in acquired aplastic anemia. Looking at the study overall: The average for DNA from sorted CD4+ and CD8+ cells was roughly 3 ug. Study-wide points: No significant patient-versus-control difference appeared in CD8+ Simpson's diversity. Patients and controls shared 25 to 30 CD8+ CDR3 sequences, highly expressed in patients.

Flow cytometry had shown expanded CD8+CD57+ cells in the patients chosen for sequencing. Severe acquired aplastic anemia was present in every patient. In regard to this clonotype: What it recognizes is unknown.

Genomic DNA served as template for TCR beta VDJ and CDR3 profiling. TCRdb redid the calling of the reads with MiXCR, one entry per CDR3 protein. The sample includes about 470,000 distinct CDR3 sequences, under 40% of them seen just once. CDR1 is SGHRS, CDR2 YFSETQ, per germline. The CDR3 has 18 amino acids. V shed 1 base and J 0 bases; nucleotides not matched to a gene: 8. The material sequenced was sorted CD4+, CD8+, or CD8+CD57+ T cells (not recorded which) from PBMCs. This clonotype originated in a human donor with aplastic anemia. The chain uses TRBV5-1 and TRBJ1-3; 9 positions agree with TRBD1. The CDR3 is CASSLTGGGEFSGNTIYF. The CDR3 region has the DNA TGCGCCAGCAGCTTGACAGGGGGCGGTGAATTCTCTGGAAACACCATATATTTT.